This TCR beta chain emerged from a study of OX40 agonist ivuxolimab in advanced cancers. Study overall: The study enrolled dose-escalation patients with hepatocellular carcinoma, melanoma, renal cell or head and neck cancer.

On this clone itself: Its antigen is as yet unknown.

Repertoires were generated with immunoSEQ multiplex PCR, while TCRdb's copy carries only in-frame clones and drops some. The table includes some 35,000 clones, about 80% detected once. Study-wide results and caveats: It was not determined which antigens were specifically recognized by the peripheral T cells that had undergone clonal expansion.

The clonotype comes from an adult with an advanced solid tumor such as melanoma, head and neck, liver or kidney cancer. Sequences were derived from CD4+ or CD8+ T cells sorted from blood, sampled in a trial of the OX40 agonist ivuxolimab.

The CDR3 is CASSFGPTYEQYF. DNA of the CDR3: TGTGCCAGCAGTTTCGGTCCTACCTACGAGCAGTACTTC. The gene calls are TRBV27 and TRBJ2-7; D is undetermined. The CDR3 spans 13 residues. In germline, CDR1 is MNHEY, CDR2 SMNVEV (reference sequence). V dropped 3 bases and J dropped 2 bases, with 8 bases sitting between them.